This TCR beta chain derives from a study of cytomegalovirus exposure and HLA in healthy donors. Sequenced by immunoSEQ multiplex PCR; TCRdb stores in-frame clones only, minus some. The repertoire holds 150,000 to 200,000 clones, with about 86% as singletons. Germline CDR1 and CDR2: MNHEY and SVGAGI. V lost 6 bases and J lost 3; bases outside the gene matches: 7. This CDR3 is built from 15 residues. V is TRBV6-5 and J is TRBJ1-1, with 10 bases identical to TRBD1. The sequence was obtained from a woman between 18 and 30 years old in good health and CMV-seropositive. The sequencing sample was made of PBMCs. In DNA, the CDR3 is TGTGCCAGCAGATCCCAGACAGGGGGCGACACTGAAGCTTTCTTT. Its translation is CASRSQTGGDTEAFF.